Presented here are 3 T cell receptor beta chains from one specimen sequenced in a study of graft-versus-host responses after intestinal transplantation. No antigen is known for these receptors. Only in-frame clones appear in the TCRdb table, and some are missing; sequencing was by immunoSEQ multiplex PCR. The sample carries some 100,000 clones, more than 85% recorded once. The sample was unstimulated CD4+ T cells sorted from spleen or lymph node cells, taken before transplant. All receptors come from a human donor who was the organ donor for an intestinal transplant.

The chain's CDR3 is CASSSTGFYGYTF. In DNA, the CDR3 is TGTGCCAGCAGCTCTACAGGGTTCTATGGCTACACCTTC. The chain carries TRBV4-2 and TRBJ1-2; D is perhaps TRBD1 (6 bases). Germline values: CDR1 LGHNA, CDR2 YNFKEQ. Trimming pared 5 bases from V and 4 bases from J, leaving 11 bases between. The CDR3 is made up of 13 amino acids.

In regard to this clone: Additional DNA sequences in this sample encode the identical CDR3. The CDR3: CASSPQTGMNTEAFF. CDR3 in DNA: TGTGCCAGCAGCCCGCAGACAGGGATGAACACTGAAGCTTTCTTT. The V call is TRBV7-9, the J call TRBJ1-1, with 7 bases matching TRBD1. CDR1 SEHNR and CDR2 FQNEAQ come from the germline V gene (reference sequence). The CDR3 runs 15 residues. The junction had 6 bases not matched to a gene; V was cut back by 5 bases and J by 0 bases.

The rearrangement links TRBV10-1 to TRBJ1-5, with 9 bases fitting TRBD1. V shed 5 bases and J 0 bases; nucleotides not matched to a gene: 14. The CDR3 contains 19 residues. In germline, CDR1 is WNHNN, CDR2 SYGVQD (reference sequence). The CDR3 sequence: CASSKPRTGAIDSNQPQHF. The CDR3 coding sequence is TGCGCCAGCAGTAAACCAAGGACAGGGGCCATCGATAGCAATCAGCCCCAGCATTTT.